A selection of T cell receptor beta chains follows, all from one sample in a study of blood T cell repertoires in COVID-19. Sequenced by immunoSEQ multiplex PCR; TCRdb stores in-frame clones only, minus some. The table shows about 180,000 clones, with roughly 75% occurring only once. Sequenced: peripheral blood. These receptors all come from a man aged 70-80 years with active or convalescent COVID-19. Each CDR3 is given with its conserved first and last residue. Fields, in order: D gene, V gene, clone size, J gene, CDR3 protein, CDR3 DNA. A D gene is named only where the DNA matches it firmly. Clone size is given for some rows only: seen once, a few or many times, or a class if the clone is expanded.

D gene: .
V gene: TRBV5-5
clone size: .
J gene: TRBJ2-7
CDR3 protein: CASSRQADYEQYF
CDR3 DNA: TGTGCCAGCAGCAGGCAGGCTGACTACGAGCAGTACTTC

D gene: .
V gene: TRBV24-1
clone size: .
J gene: TRBJ1-5
CDR3 protein: CATSDLRAGNQPQHF
CDR3 DNA: TGTGCCACCAGTGATTTGAGGGCAGGGAACCAGCCCCAGCATTTT

D gene: TRBD1
V gene: TRBV7-6
clone size: few
J gene: TRBJ2-7
CDR3 protein: CASTPGQGIEQYF
CDR3 DNA: TGTGCCAGCACCCCGGGACAGGGTATAGAGCAGTACTTC

D gene: .
V gene: TRBV5-1
clone size: .
J gene: TRBJ2-2
CDR3 protein: CASSLSEGRGGELFF
CDR3 DNA: TGCGCCAGCAGCTTGTCGGAGGGGCGCGGCGGGGAGCTGTTTTTT

D gene: .
V gene: TRBV9
clone size: .
J gene: TRBJ2-5
CDR3 protein: CASSEGAGGGGETQYF
CDR3 DNA: TGTGCCAGCAGCGAAGGGGCGGGCGGTGGAGGGGAGACCCAGTACTTC

D gene: .
V gene: TRBV6-1
clone size: .
J gene: TRBJ2-5
CDR3 protein: CASSERAGLLETQYF
CDR3 DNA: TGTGCCAGCAGTGAACGGGCGGGGCTGTTGGAGACCCAGTACTTC

D gene: TRBD1
V gene: TRBV27
clone size: .
J gene: TRBJ1-2
CDR3 protein: CASSKGQGAFSGYTF
CDR3 DNA: TGTGCCAGCAGCAAAGGTCAGGGGGCCTTTAGTGGCTACACCTTC

D gene: .
V gene: TRBV3-1/TRBV3-2
clone size: .
J gene: TRBJ1-2
CDR3 protein: CASSLNAGNYGYTF
CDR3 DNA: TGTGCCAGCAGCCTAAATGCAGGGAACTATGGCTACACCTTC

D gene: .
V gene: TRBV19
clone size: .
J gene: TRBJ1-6
CDR3 protein: CASSIGTANSPLHF
CDR3 DNA: TGTGCCAGTAGTATAGGAACAGCCAATTCACCCCTCCACTTT

D gene: .
V gene: TRBV2
clone size: .
J gene: TRBJ2-5
CDR3 protein: CASSQRRQETQYF
CDR3 DNA: TGTGCCAGCAGTCAGCGGAGGCAAGAGACCCAGTACTTC

D gene: TRBD1
V gene: TRBV4-3
clone size: .
J gene: TRBJ2-7
CDR3 protein: CASSQGDRSNYEQYF
CDR3 DNA: TGCGCCAGCAGCCAAGGGGACAGGTCAAACTACGAGCAGTACTTC

D gene: .
V gene: TRBV7-2
clone size: few
J gene: TRBJ1-1
CDR3 protein: CASSLQGMAEAFF
CDR3 DNA: TGTGCCAGCAGCTTGCAGGGTATGGCTGAAGCTTTCTTT

D gene: .
V gene: TRBV6-1
clone size: .
J gene: TRBJ1-2
CDR3 protein: CASSELSDSNYGYTF
CDR3 DNA: TGTGCCAGCAGTGAATTAAGCGACAGTAACTATGGCTACACCTTC

D gene: .
V gene: TRBV7-9
clone size: .
J gene: TRBJ1-6
CDR3 protein: CASSYRAGSSYNSPLHF
CDR3 DNA: TGTGCCAGCAGCTACCGGGCGGGAAGCTCCTATAATTCACCCCTCCACTTT

D gene: .
V gene: TRBV6-5
clone size: .
J gene: TRBJ2-3
CDR3 protein: CASTQGDTQYF
CDR3 DNA: TGTGCCAGCACGCAGGGGGATACGCAGTATTTT

D gene: .
V gene: TRBV6-5
clone size: .
J gene: TRBJ1-4
CDR3 protein: CASSYTWGGKGEKLFF
CDR3 DNA: TGTGCCAGCAGTTACACATGGGGGGGAAAGGGTGAAAAACTGTTTTTT

D gene: TRBD1
V gene: TRBV11-2
clone size: .
J gene: TRBJ2-3
CDR3 protein: CASSLGAGGADTQYF
CDR3 DNA: TGTGCCAGCAGCTTAGGGGCAGGGGGAGCAGATACGCAGTATTTT

D gene: TRBD2
V gene: TRBV7-2
clone size: once
J gene: TRBJ2-2
CDR3 protein: CASGRGLAANTGELFF
CDR3 DNA: TGTGCCAGCGGACGTGGACTAGCGGCCAACACCGGGGAGCTGTTTTTT

D gene: TRBD1
V gene: TRBV7-2
clone size: few
J gene: TRBJ2-7
CDR3 protein: CASSLVVGGGYEQYF
CDR3 DNA: TGTGCCAGCAGCTTAGTTGTAGGGGGCGGCTACGAGCAGTACTTC

D gene: TRBD1
V gene: TRBV5-1
clone size: .
J gene: TRBJ2-3
CDR3 protein: CASSGGQGTTDTQYF
CDR3 DNA: TGCGCCAGCAGCGGCGGACAGGGGACAACAGATACGCAGTATTTT

D gene: .
V gene: TRBV3-1/TRBV3-2
clone size: .
J gene: TRBJ2-1
CDR3 protein: CASSQLYNEQFF
CDR3 DNA: TGTGCCAGCAGCCAACTATACAATGAGCAGTTCTTC

D gene: TRBD2
V gene: TRBV7-2
clone size: .
J gene: TRBJ2-1
CDR3 protein: CASSSGGYNEQFF
CDR3 DNA: TGTGCCAGCAGCTCGGGAGGCTACAATGAGCAGTTCTTC

D gene: .
V gene: TRBV7-2
clone size: .
J gene: TRBJ1-6
CDR3 protein: CASSLTGGSYNSPLHF
CDR3 DNA: TGTGCCAGCAGCTTGACAGGAGGCTCCTATAATTCACCCCTCCACTTT

D gene: TRBD1
V gene: TRBV6-2/TRBV6-3
clone size: .
J gene: TRBJ2-7
CDR3 protein: CASSSGTGSHEQYF
CDR3 DNA: TGTGCCAGCAGTTCCGGGACAGGGTCTCACGAGCAGTACTTC

D gene: .
V gene: TRBV9
clone size: .
J gene: TRBJ2-7
CDR3 protein: CASSVEEFASYEQYF
CDR3 DNA: TGTGCCAGCAGCGTAGAGGAGTTCGCCTCCTACGAGCAGTACTTC

D gene: .
V gene: TRBV3-1/TRBV3-2
clone size: .
J gene: TRBJ2-7
CDR3 protein: CAKPPKGPSYEQYF
CDR3 DNA: TGTGCTAAACCCCCTAAGGGGCCTTCCTACGAGCAGTACTTC

D gene: .
V gene: TRBV15
clone size: .
J gene: TRBJ1-5
CDR3 protein: CATSRQSNQPQHF
CDR3 DNA: TGTGCCACCAGCAGACAATCCAATCAGCCCCAGCATTTT

D gene: TRBD1
V gene: TRBV6-5
clone size: .
J gene: TRBJ1-6
CDR3 protein: CASAWDSSYNSPLHF
CDR3 DNA: TGTGCCAGCGCCTGGGACAGTTCCTATAATTCACCCCTCCACTTT

D gene: .
V gene: TRBV7-2
clone size: .
J gene: TRBJ1-1
CDR3 protein: CASSLAGGTSTEAFF
CDR3 DNA: TGTGCCAGCAGCTTAGCGGGAGGGACGAGCACTGAAGCTTTCTTT

D gene: TRBD1
V gene: TRBV5-1
clone size: once
J gene: TRBJ1-2
CDR3 protein: CASSREGGNSYGYTF
CDR3 DNA: TGCGCCAGCAGCCGCGAAGGGGGCAACTCCTATGGCTACACCTTC

D gene: .
V gene: TRBV7-9
clone size: .
J gene: TRBJ1-1
CDR3 protein: CASSLGGMNTEAFF
CDR3 DNA: TGTGCCAGCAGCTTAGGAGGGATGAACACTGAAGCTTTCTTT

D gene: TRBD1
V gene: TRBV9
clone size: .
J gene: TRBJ2-1
CDR3 protein: CASSGDSNNEQFF
CDR3 DNA: TGTGCCAGCAGCGGGGACAGCAACAATGAGCAGTTCTTC

D gene: .
V gene: TRBV7-2
clone size: .
J gene: TRBJ2-7
CDR3 protein: CASSFQEGYEQYF
CDR3 DNA: TGTGCCAGCAGCTTCCAGGAGGGCTACGAGCAGTACTTC

D gene: TRBD1
V gene: TRBV5-8
clone size: .
J gene: TRBJ1-3
CDR3 protein: CASSLVDRGRNTIYF
CDR3 DNA: TGTGCCAGCAGCTTGGTGGACAGGGGAAGAAACACCATATATTTT

D gene: .
V gene: TRBV14
clone size: .
J gene: TRBJ2-3
CDR3 protein: CASSQDGMGEGTDTQYF
CDR3 DNA: TGTGCCAGCAGCCAAGACGGGATGGGAGAGGGCACAGATACGCAGTATTTT

D gene: .
V gene: TRBV12-3/TRBV12-4
clone size: .
J gene: TRBJ1-2
CDR3 protein: CASRREGVYGYTF
CDR3 DNA: TGTGCCAGCAGAAGGGAGGGGGTTTATGGCTACACCTTC

D gene: .
V gene: TRBV11-3
clone size: once
J gene: TRBJ2-1
CDR3 protein: CASSRSGKYNEQFF
CDR3 DNA: TGTGCCAGCAGCCGGAGCGGAAAATACAATGAGCAGTTCTTC

D gene: TRBD1
V gene: TRBV19
clone size: .
J gene: TRBJ2-2
CDR3 protein: CASRTGTNTGELFF
CDR3 DNA: TGTGCCAGTCGGACAGGGACGAACACCGGGGAGCTGTTTTTT

D gene: .
V gene: TRBV30
clone size: .
J gene: TRBJ2-7
CDR3 protein: CAWSDRQTYEQYF
CDR3 DNA: TGTGCCTGGAGTGACCGACAAACCTACGAGCAGTACTTC

D gene: .
V gene: TRBV18
clone size: .
J gene: TRBJ1-1
CDR3 protein: CASSPTPGGGEAFF
CDR3 DNA: TGTGCCAGCTCACCGACACCAGGTGGAGGGGAAGCTTTCTTT

D gene: .
V gene: TRBV10-3
clone size: many
J gene: TRBJ1-6
CDR3 protein: CAITGTYNSPLHF
CDR3 DNA: TGTGCCATTACCGGGACTTATAATTCACCCCTCCACTTT